The 23 T cell receptor beta chains listed next were all sequenced from one sample in a study of cytomegalovirus exposure and HLA in healthy donors. PCR amplification relied on 60 Vbeta primers (plus 13 Jbeta primers). Clones were sequenced by immunoSEQ multiplex PCR, and TCRdb holds only the in-frame ones, with some missing. This table has under 140,000 clones, 79% appearing once. Sequences were obtained from PBMCs. The receptor set was obtained from a man between 25 and 39 years old in good health and CMV-seropositive.

The chain has TRBV30 and TRBJ1-5, with unresolved D. V shed 2 bases and J shed 3 bases, with 8 bases lying between them. Germline CDR1 and CDR2: GTSNPN and SVGIG (reference sequence). The CDR3 is 13 amino acids. This chain's CDR3 is CAWSSGINQPQHF. In nucleotides, the CDR3 is TGTGCCTGGAGTTCAGGAATCAATCAGCCCCAGCATTTT.

The V call is TRBV19, the J call TRBJ2-5; D unresolved. This CDR3 is built from 14 residues. The V gene's germline CDR1 is LNHDA and CDR2 SQIVND (reference sequence). Between the trimmed V and J ends, which lost 3 bases and 4 bases, there was a span of 12 bases. CDR3 region: CASSMVAAGETQYF. CDR3 sequence (DNA): TGTGCCAGTAGTATGGTGGCGGCCGGAGAGACCCAGTACTTC. Supplemented by reference TRBV19 and TRBJ2-5, the full variable domain reads DGGITQSPKYLFRKEGQNVTLSCEQNLNHDAMYWYRQDPGQGLRLIYYSQIVNDFQKGDIAEGYSVSREKKESFPLTVTSAQKNPTAFYLCASSMVAAGETQYFGPGTRLLVL.

The chain combines TRBV19 with TRBJ2-5; 10 bases agree with TRBD2. J was trimmed by 0 bases and V by 5 bases; bases with no gene match: 3. The CDR3 runs 15 residues. The germline CDR1 and CDR2 sequences are LNHDA and SQIVND (reference sequence). As DNA, the CDR3 is TGTGCCAGTAGTCCGGGACTAGCGTACCAAGAGACCCAGTACTTC. It encodes CASSPGLAYQETQYF.

This clone was recorded only once. The chain combines TRBV14 with TRBJ1-5; the D gene is possibly TRBD1 (5 bases). Deletions cut 5 bases from V and 2 bases from J, with 10 bases between. This CDR3 spans 14 amino acids. In germline, CDR1 is SGHDN, CDR2 FVKESK. In DNA, the CDR3 is TGTGCCAGCAGCGCGACGGGGGGCAATCAGCCCCAGCATTTT. This codes for CASSATGGNQPQHF. Full variable domain (rest looked up from reference TRBV14 and TRBJ1-5): EAGVTQFPSHSVIEKGQTVTLRCDPISGHDNLYWYRRVMGKEIKFLLHFVKESKQDESGMPNNRFLAERTGGTYSTLKVQPAELEDSGVYFCASSATGGNQPQHFGDGTRLSIL.

The chain combines TRBV5-5 with TRBJ2-5, with 8 bases lining up with TRBD2. V was pared by 0 bases and J by 0 bases, with 1 base of the junction left unmatched. Looked up from germline, CDR1 is SGHKS and CDR2 is YYEKEE (reference sequence). The CDR3 runs to 15 residues. The CDR3 nucleotides are TGTGCCAGCAGCTTGGCGGGGGGGTACCAAGAGACCCAGTACTTC. This sequence encodes CASSLAGGYQETQYF.

The chain joins TRBV12-5 to TRBJ1-5, with a weak D call TRBD1 (5 bases). Per the germline V gene, CDR1 is LGHNT and CDR2 is FRNRAP. V lost 4 bases and J lost 5, with 9 bases in between. This CDR3 is 13 amino acids long. CDR3 coding DNA: TGTGCTAGTGGTTGGGGGGAGGATCAGCCCCAGCATTTT. Its protein is CASGWGEDQPQHF.

The chain couples TRBV2 to TRBJ2-5; 12 nucleotides align to TRBD1. The germline gives CDR1 SNHLY, CDR2 FYNNEI. This CDR3 has 14 residues. The V segment lost 5 bases and the J segment 5 bases; nucleotides outside the gene matches: 3. CDR3 bases: TGTGCCAGCAGTAGGGACAGGGGGCTGGAGACCCAGTACTTC. Amino acid sequence: CASSRDRGLETQYF.

J is TRBJ1-4 and V is TRBV6-1; unclear D gene. V was pared by 1 base and J by 8 bases, with 14 bases between. The CDR3 is 15 residues long. The germline V gene has CDR1 MNHNS and CDR2 SASEGT. CDR3 sequence reads: CASSEVLWEYEKLFF. CDR3 in DNA: TGTGCCAGCAGTGAAGTTTTATGGGAGTACGAAAAACTGTTTTTT.

V usage is TRBV5-1 and J usage is TRBJ2-1; tentatively, D is TRBD2 (5 bases). The CDR3 spans 15 residues. CDR1 and CDR2 from the germline V gene are SGHRS and YFSETQ. The V end was cut by 6 bases, the J end by 8 bases, with 21 bases between. CDR3 bases: TGCGCCAGCATACGTGGATACGGGCTAGCCGATGAGCAGTTCTTC. Amino acid sequence: CASIRGYGLADEQFF.

This chain links TRBV10-3 with TRBJ1-2; 8 bases line up with TRBD1. The CDR3 is made up of 16 amino acids. The germline gives CDR1 ENHRY, CDR2 SYGVKD. Trimming took 5 bases from V and 2 from J; bases not matched to a gene: 10. The CDR3 bases are TGTGCCATCAGTAAGACAGGGGCGGAACCGAACTATGGCTACACCTTC. This translates into CAISKTGAEPNYGYTF.

The gene calls are TRBV29-1 and TRBJ2-1, with 7 bases that match TRBD1. The CDR3 has 15 amino acids. Germline lookup yields CDR1 SQVTM and CDR2 ANQGSEA. With V trimmed by 1 base and J by 4 bases, 7 bases remained unmatched. This CDR3 is CSVEGRGTVYNEQFF. CDR3 nucleotides: TGCAGCGTTGAAGGTCGTGGGACAGTGTACAATGAGCAGTTCTTC.

This clone has more than one count but fewer than ten. The V and J genes are TRBV15 and TRBJ2-1, with a weak D call TRBD1 (7 bases). CDR3 length: 15 amino acids. V was pared by 0 bases and J by 5 bases, with 11 bases between. Germline CDR1 LNHNV, CDR2 YYDKDF (reference sequence). The CDR3 region has the DNA TGTGCCACCAGCAGAGATGCGGGACAGCACAATGAGCAGTTCTTC. Its translation: CATSRDAGQHNEQFF.

CDR3 loop: CASSLGGLLLAKNIQYF. The CDR3 DNA reads as TGCGCCAGCAGCTTGGGGGGACTTCTGCTAGCCAAAAACATTCAGTACTTC. The chain links TRBV5-1 to TRBJ2-4; D may be TRBD2 (6 bases). The V gene's germline CDR1 is SGHRS and CDR2 YFSETQ. V lost 0 bases to trimming and J lost 0 bases, with 13 bases between them. The CDR3 is 17 residues long. Full variable domain (remainder filled in from reference TRBV5-1 and TRBJ2-4): KAGVTQTPRYLIKTRGQQVTLSCSPISGHRSVSWYQQTPGQGLQFLFEYFSETQRNKGNFPGRFSGRQFSNSRSEMNVSTLELGDSALYLCASSLGGLLLAKNIQYFGAGTRLSVL.

A few counts support this clone. The chain has TRBV2 and TRBJ2-2, with D hard to call. This CDR3 is built from 13 residues. The V end was cut by 7 bases, the J end by 6 bases, with 12 bases between. The V gene's germline CDR1 is SNHLY and CDR2 FYNNEI. The DNA for the CDR3 is TGTGCCAGCACCGGGTATCGGTCCGGGGAGCTGTTTTTT. This codes for CASTGYRSGELFF.

This chain links TRBV4-3 with TRBJ2-3, with D perhaps TRBD2 (6 bases). Trimming removed 8 bases at V and 0 bases at J, with 18 bases between. Germline V gene data show CDR1 as LGHNA and CDR2 as YSLEER. The CDR3 has 16 residues. In nucleotides, the CDR3 is TGCGCCAGCGGTCCGGGAGCAGGGATTAGCACAGATACGCAGTATTTT. Encoded protein: CASGPGAGISTDTQYF.

With respect to this clone: Additional DNA sequences in this sample encode the identical CDR3. The rearrangement joins TRBV18 to TRBJ1-1; D gene uncertain. Germline V CDR1 and CDR2: KGHSH, LQKENI. The CDR3 is 14 residues long. The germline V and J ends were trimmed by 3 bases and 0 bases, with 8 bases remaining between them. CDR3 nucleotide sequence: TGTGCCAGCTCACCCCCGGGTATGAACACTGAAGCTTTCTTT. It specifies CASSPPGMNTEAFF.

V gene TRBV7-8 combines with J gene TRBJ1-1; D is unresolved. V was clipped by 2 bases and J by 4 bases, with 8 bases between them. The CDR3 has 13 residues. Germline lookup yields CDR1 SGHVS and CDR2 FQNEAQ. CDR3 DNA: TGTGCCAGCAGCTTAATAGCTTTCACTGAAGCTTTCTTT. It codes for CASSLIAFTEAFF.

The rearrangement uses TRBV4-1 and TRBJ2-2; 7 bases agree with TRBD1. CDR3 length equals 16 residues. Germline CDR1 reads MGHRA; CDR2 reads YSYEKL. With 10 bases clipped from V and 1 base from J, the junction kept 12 bases outside the gene matches. The CDR3 DNA is TGCGCCACCGCCGAGATAAGGACAGGGAACACCGGGGAGCTGTTTTTT. It yields the protein CATAEIRTGNTGELFF.

The chain employs TRBV11-2 and TRBJ1-4; unclear D gene. Germline V lookup: CDR1 SGHAT, CDR2 FQNNGV. Trimming shortened V by 0 bases and J by 0 bases, and 11 bases separated the two germline ends. The CDR3 length is 17 residues. CDR3 bases: TGTGCCAGCAGCTTAGATTATACTGATGCAACTAATGAAAAACTGTTTTTT. It is translated as CASSLDYTDATNEKLFF.

The rearrangement joins TRBV6-5 to TRBJ1-2; maybe TRBD1 (6 bases). The CDR3 sequence is 13 residues long. CDR1 and CDR2 (germline): MNHEY, SVGAGI. Trimming took off 5 bases at V and 2 bases at J, with 9 bases between the two ends. DNA of the CDR3: TGTGCCAGCAGTCGGGACAAAAACTATGGCTACACCTTC. Translation: CASSRDKNYGYTF.

The genes are TRBV6-1 and TRBJ2-2; D unresolved. Germline V lookup: CDR1 MNHNS, CDR2 SASEGT. CDR3 length equals 12 residues. Between the trimmed V and J ends, which lost 6 bases and 5 bases, there was a span of 7 bases. CDR3 DNA: TGTGCCAGCAGGAGGTCTACCGGGGAGCTGTTTTTT. Translated: CASRRSTGELFF.

The chain links TRBV4-2 to TRBJ1-2; perhaps TRBD1 as D (6 bases). The CDR3 covers 15 residues. Germline loops: CDR1 LGHNA, CDR2 YNFKEQ. V shed 4 bases and J shed 3 bases, with 15 bases lying between them. The CDR3 region is CASSPSRGRDYGYTF. The CDR3 coding sequence is TGTGCCAGCAGCCCAAGCAGGGGCAGGGACTATGGCTACACCTTC.

This clone was observed a few times. The chain has TRBV7-3 and TRBJ2-5; D remains ambiguous. Germline loops: CDR1 SGHTA, CDR2 FQGTGA. The CDR3 consists of 14 residues. V lost 5 bases and J 5 bases, leaving 15 bases between the germline ends. CDR3 nucleotides: TGTGCCAGCAGCGCCTCCCGGAGCCGGGAGACCCAGTACTTC. Its translation is CASSASRSRETQYF.